Detailed here is one T cell receptor beta chain. It has no known antigen specificity. No base quality values were provided; no much bigger clone lies one nucleotide off. The entry originates in a study of shared clonotypes between healthy human individuals (TCRdb year 2020). The study in broad terms: The cohort included three men and a couple of women between 18 and 49 years of age. For each donor, three plates each were used for CD4 naive and CD4 memory, two plates were used for CD8 naive, and one plate was used for CD8 memory. The study deeply sequenced blood TCR repertoires of five healthy adults to estimate repertoire size and the extent of clonotype sharing between individuals. To increase sequencing depth and limit assay-specific biases, different laboratories used diverse techniques to prepare libraries and sequence TCR repertoires. Per donor, leukapheresis produced somewhere between about 0.94 and 8.9 billion PBMCs.

Using the deep immunoSEQ assay, TCR CDR3 regions were amplified from genomic DNA by multiplex PCR. For each cell subset, the extracted genomic DNA was distributed evenly across all wells of several immunoSEQ 96-well plates, and each plate served as one replicate. For sorted subsets, each replicate PCR was loaded with around 200 ng genomic DNA, equivalent to roughly 30,000 T cell genomes. Purified libraries were quantified with a Qubit 3.0 fluorometer, sized on a Bioanalyzer 2100, and re-quantified with the KAPA Library Quantification kit. Each immunoSEQ 96-well plate was sequenced on its own single-read 150-cycle Illumina NextSeq 550 flow cell. As for how the authors treated the data: Because the immunoSEQ output held only junctional sequences and lacked quality scores, the filtering could not match the filtering applied to full-length reads. Sequences were annotated with PyIR, a Python wrapper for IgBLAST v1.9, and V/J genes and CDR3 were assigned using IMGT germline references. Reads with weak V/J assignments (E-value above 1e-6), missing CDR3, stop codons, out-of-frame junctions, or ambiguous translated residues were removed. V3J clonotypes were defined by identical inferred V gene, J gene, and CDR3 amino acid sequence. Percentage overlap between repertoires was calculated by dividing the number of shared unique clonotypes by the size of the smaller repertoire. Three approaches were used to assess repertoire richness: RTK rarefaction, the Chao1 estimator, and Recon v2.1 estimates of unobserved clonotypes. Generation probabilities for all TCRbeta clonotypes obtained by the gDNA method from a few donors were computed using OLGA. In TCRdb, the immuneACCESS table is reduced to in-frame sequences with V and J assigned. These tables do not hold every clone; where another copy was compared, an unresolved V gene accounts for under half, and the others remain unexplained. Clonal size and the V and J genes are those of that table, whereas D and trimming came from the DNA. Present in this sample are roughly 2.5 million clones, around 90% of which were seen just once. The ten largest clones represent under 0.15% of the sample.

What the research found in general, with its limitations: Because the study included a small number of donors, the genetic and exposure-history diversity represented was limited. When four donors were compared, the shared fraction of clonotypes was around 5% for naive CD4, 3.5% for naive CD8, 2.3% for memory CD4, and 0.35% to 0.5% for memory CD8. Based on pairwise subsampling, the degree of clonotype sharing among donors was expected to be affected by sequencing depth. Sampling was restricted to blood, and TCR repertoires in tissues likely differ from the TCR repertoires found in blood. Compared with non-shared clonotypes, the clonotypes found in all four sorted-subset donors had higher generation probabilities. Even with the large sequencing depth, rarefaction of the sorted-subset datasets indicated that sequencing was incomplete. Naive subsets generally had larger estimated clonotype richness than memory subsets did.

The donors were healthy, HIV-negative adults who had no recently reported acute infections or vaccinations. Every donor was a Caucasian adult residing in Nashville, Tennessee, USA. CD4+ T cells were enriched by magnetic negative selection; naive cells were then positively selected on CD45RA, and the negative fraction formed the memory subset. Blood was collected by leukapheresis, and PBMCs were isolated by Ficoll-Histopaque density gradient centrifugation and then cryopreserved in liquid nitrogen vapor phase. Analytical flow cytometry was used to check the purity and quantity of every magnetically sorted T cell population. Each sorted fraction had its genomic DNA isolated and then quantified by UV absorbance on a Nanodrop 2000c. CDR1 and CDR2 (SGHRS, YFSETQ) derive from the germline V gene. Trimming costs V 0 bases and J 1 base, and their ends lie 13 bases apart. The CDR3, cysteine through phenylalanine, is 16 amino acids long. The only DNA kept is the CDR3, 48 bases in frame from the first base.

This sequence uses TRBV5-1 and TRBJ2-5; no D gene can be assigned with confidence. The specimen sequenced was naive CD4+ T cells sorted from blood. The sample's cell subset or site, from its label and the paper: CD45RA+ positively selected. The receptor comes from a man between 18 and 35 years old in good health. The CDR3 region: CASSLGAPGVQETQYF. In nucleotide form, the sequence is TGCGCCAGCAGCTTGGGGGCCCCTGGGGTCCAAGAGACCCAGTACTTC.